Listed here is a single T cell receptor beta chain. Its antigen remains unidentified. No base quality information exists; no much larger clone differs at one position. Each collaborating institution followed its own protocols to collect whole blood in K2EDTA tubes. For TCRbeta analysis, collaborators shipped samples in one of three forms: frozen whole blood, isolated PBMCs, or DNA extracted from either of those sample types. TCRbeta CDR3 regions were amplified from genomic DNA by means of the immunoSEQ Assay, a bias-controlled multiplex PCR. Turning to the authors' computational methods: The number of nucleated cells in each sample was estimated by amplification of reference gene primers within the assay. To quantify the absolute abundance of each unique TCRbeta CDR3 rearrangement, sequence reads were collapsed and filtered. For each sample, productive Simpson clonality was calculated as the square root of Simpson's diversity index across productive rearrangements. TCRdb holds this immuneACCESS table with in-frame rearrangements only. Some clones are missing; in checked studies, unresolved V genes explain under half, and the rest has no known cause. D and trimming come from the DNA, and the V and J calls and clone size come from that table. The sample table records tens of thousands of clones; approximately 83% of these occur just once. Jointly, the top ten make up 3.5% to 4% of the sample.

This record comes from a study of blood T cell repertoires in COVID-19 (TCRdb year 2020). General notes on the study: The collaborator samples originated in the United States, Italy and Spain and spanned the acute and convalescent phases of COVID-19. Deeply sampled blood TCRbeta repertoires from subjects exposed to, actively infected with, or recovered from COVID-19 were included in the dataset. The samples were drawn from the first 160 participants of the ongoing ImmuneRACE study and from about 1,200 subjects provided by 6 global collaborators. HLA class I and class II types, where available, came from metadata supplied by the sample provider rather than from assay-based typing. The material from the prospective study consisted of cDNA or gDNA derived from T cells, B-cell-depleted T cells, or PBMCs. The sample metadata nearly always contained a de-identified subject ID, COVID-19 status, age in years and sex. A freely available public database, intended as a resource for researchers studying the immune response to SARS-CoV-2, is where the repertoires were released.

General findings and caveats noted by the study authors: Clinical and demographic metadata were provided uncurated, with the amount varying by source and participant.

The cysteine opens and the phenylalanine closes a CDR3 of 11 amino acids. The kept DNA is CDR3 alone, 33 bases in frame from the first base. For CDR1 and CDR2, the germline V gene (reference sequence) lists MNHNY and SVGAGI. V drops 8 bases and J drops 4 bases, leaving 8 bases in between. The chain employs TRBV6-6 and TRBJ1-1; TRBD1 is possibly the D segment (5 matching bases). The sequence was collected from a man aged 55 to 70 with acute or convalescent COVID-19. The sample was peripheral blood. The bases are TGTGCCAGCCGGGGGGTCACTGAAGCTTTCTTT. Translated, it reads CASRGVTEAFF.